This passage covers 17 T cell receptor beta chains from one sample sequenced in a study of regulatory T cells in long-lasting Graves disease. Time point given: persistent/refractory GD, antithyroid drugs over 5 years with positive TRAb. The TCR library was made from RNA that had been extracted from PBMCs in TRIzol. To make TCR beta libraries, researchers used iRepertoire HTBI primers and Arm-PCR of CDR3 regions. One entry per CDR3 protein results from TCRdb running MiXCR on the multiplex PCR reads. Of around 400,000 distinct CDR3 sequences listed, about a quarter are singletons. The sample here was peripheral blood mononuclear cells (PBMCs), taken when the disease was refractory, from a patient treated with antithyroid drugs. The receptors originated from a female donor with Graves disease.

The V and J genes are TRBV28 and TRBJ2-7, with 9 bases aligning to TRBD1. The germline gives CDR1 MDHEN, CDR2 SYDVKM. This CDR3 comprises 15 residues. Trimming at V came to 7 bases and at J to 3 bases, leaving 10 bases not matched to a gene. The CDR3 spells CASISGTGLNYEQYF. The CDR3 DNA follows: TGTGCCAGCATCTCAGGGACAGGGCTTAACTACGAGCAGTACTTC.

J is TRBJ2-2 and V is TRBV3-1; D remains ambiguous. This CDR3 has 12 amino acids. The V end was cut by 4 bases, the J end by 6 bases, with 6 bases between. Germline V CDR1 and CDR2: LGHDT, YNNKEL (reference sequence). The CDR3, as DNA: TGTGCCAGCAGCCCGGACGCCGGGGAGCTGTTTTTT. It codes for CASSPDAGELFF.

This clonotype was recorded a few times. The V and J genes are TRBV13 and TRBJ2-7, with a tentative D call TRBD1 (6 bases). The germline V gene encodes CDR1 PRHDT and CDR2 FYEKMQ (reference sequence). The CDR3 has 14 residues. V shed 1 base and J shed 3 bases, with 10 bases lying between them. CDR3 in DNA: TGTGCCAGCAGCTTAGACAGGGAAGACTACGAGCAGTACTTC. This codes for CASSLDREDYEQYF.

The sample holds a few counts of this clonotype. The junction departs from germline at one end; a sequencing error may be responsible. This chain connects TRBV20-1 to TRBJ2-1; D may correspond to TRBD1 or TRBD2 (5 bases each). This CDR3 spans 12 amino acids. Germline CDR1 DFQATT, CDR2 SNEGSKA (reference sequence). CDR3 region: CSARGGGNERFF. The CDR3 nucleotides read TGCAGTGCTAGGGGTGGGGGAAATGAGCGGTTCTTC.

This clonotype came up many times. The chain links TRBV2 to TRBJ2-2; 7 bases line up with TRBD2. This CDR3 is 14 amino acids long. V lost 10 bases, J lost 4 bases, and 9 bases stayed unmatched. From germline, CDR1 is SNHLY and CDR2 FYNNEI. In DNA form, the CDR3 reads TGTGCCACCCCCGGGACTACCCTCACCGGGGAGCTGTTTTTT. This encodes CATPGTTLTGELFF.

The genes are TRBV4-3 and TRBJ1-1; D unresolved. V was cut by 3 bases and J by 6 bases, with 17 bases left in between. CDR1 LGHNA and CDR2 YSLEER come from the germline V gene. The CDR3 runs to 15 residues. CDR3 sequence reads: CASSQVTGPKPEAFF. The CDR3 DNA is TGCGCCAGCAGCCAGGTCACTGGACCTAAGCCTGAAGCTTTCTTT.

This clonotype has only a few counts. The CDR3 DNA sequence: TGTGCCAGCAGTACGCGGGGCCTGGGGGCCCAGTACTTC. This codes for CASSTRGLGAQYF. The chain recombines TRBV28 with TRBJ2-5; D is possibly TRBD2 (6 bases). The germline V and J ends were trimmed by 5 bases and 9 bases, with 16 bases remaining between them. The germline CDR1 and CDR2 sequences are MDHEN and SYDVKM. CDR3 size: 13 residues.

This clonotype was seen a few times. The genes are TRBV19 and TRBJ1-4, with D perhaps TRBD1 (5 bases). The CDR3 spans 15 residues. V dropped 1 base and J dropped 7 bases, with 13 bases sitting between them. CDR1 and CDR2 from the germline V gene are LNHDA and SQIVND (reference sequence). The CDR3 reads CASSIVADGGEKLFF. CDR3 bases: TGTGCCAGTAGTATAGTCGCAGACGGGGGTGAAAAACTGTTTTTT.

The chain uses TRBV15 and TRBJ1-2; TRBD1 matches 10 bases. The CDR3 consists of 15 residues. Germline CDR1 LNHNV, CDR2 YYDKDF (reference sequence). J lost 8 bases, V lost 6 bases, and 12 bases had no gene match. The CDR3 here is CATSGTGDPLLGYTF. In DNA form, the CDR3 reads TGTGCCACCAGTGGGACAGGGGACCCTCTACTGGGCTACACCTTC.

This clonotype was counted at least ten times. This rearrangement joins TRBV2 to TRBJ2-5, with TRBD1 as a possible D gene (5 bases). Germline V CDR1 and CDR2: SNHLY, FYNNEI. This CDR3 contains 14 residues. V shed 5 bases and J shed 1 base, with 11 bases lying between them. CDR3 amino acids: CASSRQIPQETQYF. DNA of the CDR3: TGTGCCAGCAGTAGACAGATCCCCCAAGAGACCCAGTACTTC.

Only a few counts were recorded for this clonotype. V is TRBV19 and J is TRBJ1-2; D gene ambiguous. Germline loops: CDR1 LNHDA, CDR2 SQIVND (reference sequence). This CDR3 spans 14 amino acids. Deletions cut 2 bases from V and 0 bases from J, with 7 bases between. This CDR3 is CASSINRANYGYTF. The CDR3 DNA reads TGTGCCAGTAGTATAAACAGAGCTAACTATGGCTACACCTTC.

This chain connects TRBV25-1 to TRBJ2-3, with 7 bases identical to TRBD2. Unmatched junction bases numbered 9, after V lost 5 bases and J lost 7 bases. The CDR3 loop spans 14 amino acids. Germline CDR1 reads MGHDK; CDR2 reads SYGVNS. The CDR3 sequence is CASSQGGVRYTQYF. CDR3 coding DNA: TGTGCCAGCAGTCAGGGAGGGGTTAGATATACGCAGTATTTT.

The genes are TRBV6-5 and TRBJ2-5; D gene uncertain. Trimming removed 5 bases from V and 2 bases from J, with 15 bases in between. This CDR3 is 15 amino acids long. Germline V gene sequence: CDR1 MNHEY, CDR2 SVGAGI. The chain's CDR3 is CASSGVTSAQETQYF. The DNA for the CDR3 is TGTGCCAGCAGTGGAGTGACAAGCGCTCAAGAGACCCAGTACTTC.

V and J are TRBV4-1 and TRBJ1-1; D is perhaps TRBD1 (5 bases). This CDR3 is 17 amino acids long. CDR1 and CDR2 (germline): MGHRA, YSYEKL. V gave up 0 bases and J gave up 1 base, with 15 bases separating them. For the CDR3, the DNA is TGCGCCAGCAGCCAAGATATTGGGGCGGCAGGGAACACTGAAGCTTTCTTT. This translates into CASSQDIGAAGNTEAFF.

This chain joins TRBV4-3 and TRBJ2-7; D gene uncertain. The germline V gene has CDR1 LGHNA and CDR2 YSLEER. The length of the CDR3 is 14 residues. Trimming took 0 bases from V and 0 from J, leaving 6 bases between them. The DNA of the CDR3 is TGCGCCAGCAGCCAAGATGTCAGCTCCTACGAGCAGTACTTC. It specifies CASSQDVSSYEQYF.

In this sample, this clonotype turned up a few times. The CDR3 does not end in the conserved phenylalanine or tryptophan, so this is likely a read error. V and J are TRBV28 and TRBJ1-1, with D tentatively TRBD1 (6 bases). Germline V gives CDR1 MDHEN, CDR2 SYDVKM. CDR3 length: 14 residues. Trimming took off 7 bases at V and 0 bases at J, with 12 bases between the two ends. Here the CDR3 DNA reads TGTGCCAGCAACTGGGCAGGGGTGAACACTGAAGCTTTCTCT. Encoded protein: CASNWAGVNTEAFS.

J is TRBJ2-4 and V is TRBV7-9; D is perhaps TRBD1 or TRBD2 (5 bases each). V lost 6 bases to trimming and J lost 1 base, with 22 bases between them. This CDR3 has 18 amino acids. Per the germline V gene, CDR1 is SEHNR and CDR2 is FQNEAQ (reference sequence). CDR3 loop: CASSMDHNPGRAKNIQYF. CDR3 DNA: TGTGCCAGCAGTATGGACCACAATCCGGGGCGGGCCAAAAACATTCAGTACTTC.